A selection of T cell receptor beta chains follows, all from one sample in a study of T-cell memory formation after mild COVID-19. TCRdb reprocessed the 5' RACE reads via MiXCR and lists one record per CDR3 protein. The data show about 190,000 distinct CDR3 sequences, around 30% seen once. Sequenced sample: PBMCs or a T cell subset sorted from them (not recorded which). Receptor source: an adult woman who had mild COVID-19 (a few samples of this study predate the infection). Cell type and time point are not known. Both conserved end residues are part of each CDR3. D genes are given only for firm matches. The listing skips clone size in some rows; elsewhere it reads once, few, many or a size class.

D gene: .
J gene: TRBJ2-2
V gene: TRBV6-1
clone size: few
CDR3 protein: CASRGGAGELFF
CDR3 DNA: TGTGCCAGCAGGGGGGGCGCCGGGGAGCTGTTTTTT

D gene: TRBD1
J gene: TRBJ1-4
V gene: TRBV12-3/TRBV12-4
clone size: .
CDR3 protein: CASSFGTVTNEKLFF
CDR3 DNA: TGTGCCAGCAGCTTCGGGACAGTTACTAATGAAAAACTGTTTTTT

D gene: .
J gene: TRBJ2-1
V gene: TRBV5-1
clone size: .
CDR3 protein: CASSSRTPQRHNEQFF
CDR3 DNA: TGCGCCAGCAGTTCCCGGACACCCCAGAGACACAATGAGCAGTTCTTC

D gene: .
J gene: TRBJ2-3
V gene: TRBV7-9
clone size: few
CDR3 protein: CASRKAIADTQYF
CDR3 DNA: TGTGCCAGCAGAAAAGCTATAGCAGATACGCAGTATTTT

D gene: .
J gene: TRBJ1-5
V gene: TRBV12-3/TRBV12-4
clone size: .
CDR3 protein: CASRSGLMSNQPQHF
CDR3 DNA: TGTGCCAGCAGGTCGGGACTGATGAGCAATCAGCCCCAGCATTTT

D gene: .
J gene: TRBJ1-2
V gene: TRBV7-9
clone size: .
CDR3 protein: CASSSTGSRGYTF
CDR3 DNA: TGTGCCAGCAGCTCAACAGGTAGTCGGGGCTACACCTTC

D gene: TRBD1
J gene: TRBJ2-7
V gene: TRBV9
clone size: few
CDR3 protein: CASSTGTGPYEQYF
CDR3 DNA: TGTGCCAGCAGCACGGGGACAGGTCCCTACGAGCAGTACTTC

D gene: .
J gene: TRBJ2-7
V gene: TRBV4-2
clone size: .
CDR3 protein: CASSQETSYEQYF
CDR3 DNA: TGTGCCAGCAGCCAAGAGACAAGCTACGAGCAGTACTTC

D gene: TRBD2
J gene: TRBJ2-4
V gene: TRBV7-2
clone size: .
CDR3 protein: CASSLAPWTRQNIQYF
CDR3 DNA: TGTGCCAGCAGCTTAGCCCCTTGGACTAGGCAAAACATTCAGTACTTC

D gene: .
J gene: TRBJ2-1
V gene: TRBV30
clone size: .
CDR3 protein: CAWSPDRYNEQFF
CDR3 DNA: TGTGCCTGGAGTCCGGACCGCTACAATGAGCAGTTCTTC

D gene: .
J gene: TRBJ1-1
V gene: TRBV18
clone size: .
CDR3 protein: CASSPPGRRSGTEAFF
CDR3 DNA: TGTGCCAGCTCACCACCGGGCAGGAGGAGCGGGACTGAAGCTTTCTTT

D gene: TRBD1
J gene: TRBJ2-1
V gene: TRBV12-3/TRBV12-4
clone size: .
CDR3 protein: CASSLSQGVNEQFF
CDR3 DNA: TGTGCCAGCAGTTTAAGTCAGGGGGTCAATGAGCAGTTCTTC

D gene: TRBD2
J gene: TRBJ2-5
V gene: TRBV19
clone size: .
CDR3 protein: CASSPWWSGRYQETQYF
CDR3 DNA: TGTGCCAGTAGCCCCTGGTGGAGCGGGAGGTACCAAGAGACCCAGTACTTC

D gene: TRBD2
J gene: TRBJ2-3
V gene: TRBV4-2
clone size: .
CDR3 protein: CASSLIYGTSGGSPTDTQYF
CDR3 DNA: TGTGCCAGCAGCCTGATATACGGGACTAGCGGGGGGTCCCCCACAGATACGCAGTATTTT

D gene: .
J gene: TRBJ1-5
V gene: TRBV6-1
clone size: few
CDR3 protein: CASRVDGREPQHF
CDR3 DNA: TGTGCCAGCAGGGTTGACGGCCGGGAGCCCCAGCATTTT

D gene: .
J gene: TRBJ2-7
V gene: TRBV7-2
clone size: many
CDR3 protein: CASSLGRVEQYF
CDR3 DNA: TGTGCCAGCAGCTTAGGGAGGGTCGAGCAGTACTTC

D gene: .
J gene: TRBJ1-4
V gene: TRBV4-2
clone size: few
CDR3 protein: CASSQDRETPWVFF
CDR3 DNA: TGTGCCAGCAGCCAAGACAGGGAGACACCTTGGGTGTTTTTT

D gene: .
J gene: TRBJ1-6
V gene: TRBV30
clone size: .
CDR3 protein: CAWTRGNSPLHF
CDR3 DNA: TGTGCCTGGACTCGGGGTAATTCACCCCTCCACTTT

D gene: TRBD2
J gene: TRBJ2-7
V gene: TRBV12-3/TRBV12-4
clone size: .
CDR3 protein: CASSSLRTSGILREQYF
CDR3 DNA: TGTGCCAGCAGTTCCCTGAGGACTAGCGGAATCCTCAGAGAGCAGTACTTC

D gene: TRBD2
J gene: TRBJ2-3
V gene: TRBV24-1
clone size: few
CDR3 protein: CATNGGETTDTQYF
CDR3 DNA: TGTGCCACCAACGGGGGGGAAACCACAGATACGCAGTATTTT

D gene: .
J gene: TRBJ2-1
V gene: TRBV29-1
clone size: .
CDR3 protein: CSVRGGQVSYNEQFF
CDR3 DNA: TGCAGCGTCCGGGGGGGACAGGTCTCCTACAATGAGCAGTTCTTC

D gene: .
J gene: TRBJ1-5
V gene: TRBV4-1
clone size: few
CDR3 protein: CASSPGTGRFSQPQHF
CDR3 DNA: TGCGCCAGCAGCCCCGGGACCGGGAGATTCAGTCAGCCCCAGCATTTT

D gene: TRBD1
J gene: TRBJ2-5
V gene: TRBV7-2
clone size: few
CDR3 protein: CASSLTRGQQETQYF
CDR3 DNA: TGTGCCAGCAGCCTCACTCGGGGACAGCAAGAGACCCAGTACTTC

D gene: TRBD1
J gene: TRBJ2-2
V gene: TRBV9
clone size: .
CDR3 protein: CASSSRQGESGELFF
CDR3 DNA: TGTGCCAGCAGCTCCAGACAGGGGGAATCCGGGGAGCTGTTTTTT

D gene: .
J gene: TRBJ2-7
V gene: TRBV12-3/TRBV12-4
clone size: few
CDR3 protein: CASSTSRAYYEQYF
CDR3 DNA: TGTGCCAGCAGTACGAGCCGGGCCTACTACGAGCAGTACTTC

D gene: .
J gene: TRBJ2-5
V gene: TRBV7-6
clone size: few
CDR3 protein: CASSHRLAEETQYF
CDR3 DNA: TGTGCCAGCAGTCATCGACTCGCCGAAGAGACCCAGTACTTC

D gene: .
J gene: TRBJ2-1
V gene: TRBV18
clone size: few
CDR3 protein: CASSPSERLSSYNEQFF
CDR3 DNA: TGTGCCAGCTCACCATCAGAGCGCTTAAGCTCCTACAATGAGCAGTTCTTC

D gene: TRBD2
J gene: TRBJ2-5
V gene: TRBV7-2
clone size: few
CDR3 protein: CASSLGGGGQETQYF
CDR3 DNA: TGTGCCAGCAGCTTGGGAGGCGGGGGACAAGAGACCCAGTACTTC

D gene: TRBD2
J gene: TRBJ2-5
V gene: TRBV5-6
clone size: .
CDR3 protein: CASSSPVAGDGTQYF
CDR3 DNA: TGTGCCAGCAGCTCCCCCGTGGCGGGAGATGGGACCCAGTACTTC

D gene: .
J gene: TRBJ2-3
V gene: TRBV15
clone size: few
CDR3 protein: CATSRDGRDSDTQYF
CDR3 DNA: TGTGCCACCAGCAGGGACGGAAGGGACTCAGATACGCAGTATTTT

D gene: TRBD2
J gene: TRBJ2-3
V gene: TRBV12-3/TRBV12-4
clone size: few
CDR3 protein: CASSEPSGRRGVDTQYF
CDR3 DNA: TGTGCCAGCAGCGAACCTAGCGGACGCCGGGGAGTAGATACGCAGTATTTT

D gene: .
J gene: TRBJ2-3
V gene: TRBV7-2
clone size: few
CDR3 protein: CASSLTDWRTDTQYF
CDR3 DNA: TGTGCCAGCAGCCTCACGGACTGGCGCACAGATACGCAGTATTTT

D gene: .
J gene: TRBJ1-5
V gene: TRBV2
clone size: few
CDR3 protein: CASTGESNQPQHF
CDR3 DNA: TGTGCCAGCACAGGGGAGAGCAATCAGCCCCAGCATTTT

D gene: TRBD1
J gene: TRBJ1-1
V gene: TRBV7-3
clone size: few
CDR3 protein: CASSSRRTGVNTEAFF
CDR3 DNA: TGTGCCAGCAGCAGTAGAAGGACAGGGGTGAACACTGAAGCTTTCTTT

D gene: .
J gene: TRBJ1-2
V gene: TRBV24-1
clone size: .
CDR3 protein: CATSDLEGERYGYTF
CDR3 DNA: TGTGCCACCAGTGATTTGGAGGGTGAGAGATATGGCTACACCTTC

D gene: .
J gene: TRBJ1-2
V gene: TRBV12-3/TRBV12-4
clone size: few
CDR3 protein: CASSSLTQNYGYTF
CDR3 DNA: TGTGCCAGCAGTTCCTTGACACAGAACTATGGCTACACCTTC

D gene: .
J gene: TRBJ1-1
V gene: TRBV12-3/TRBV12-4
clone size: .
CDR3 protein: CASSPLGGLNTEAFF
CDR3 DNA: TGTGCCAGCAGTCCCTTAGGGGGGCTGAACACTGAAGCTTTCTTT

D gene: TRBD2
J gene: TRBJ2-5
V gene: TRBV5-1
clone size: .
CDR3 protein: CASSLAVGGGAFAETQYF
CDR3 DNA: TGCGCCAGCAGCTTGGCCGTAGGCGGGGGGGCCTTTGCAGAGACCCAGTACTTC